What follows is one TCR beta chain and its context. The target antigen is unknown. The source of the sample is a study of CD8+ T cells in alopecia areata. About the study: Patients in the treated group were given tofacitinib by mouth, 5 to 10 mg twice a day. General study results and limits: Scalp repertoires also include resident alphabeta T cells from normal skin. Clonality in lesional scalp, especially alopecia totalis/universalis, exceeded that of normal scalp.

Once RNA had been extracted, it was reverse transcribed into cDNA to act as the sequencing template. The table came from immunoSEQ multiplex PCR; TCRdb's copy has only in-frame clones and leaves some out. The data contain 130,000 to 150,000 clones, 85% to 90% of them singletons. V was clipped by 1 base and J by 1 base, with 22 bases between them. CDR1 is GTSNPN, CDR2 SVGIG, per germline (reference sequence). This CDR3 is built from 18 residues. This clonotype originated in a human donor with alopecia areata. The chain carries TRBV30 and TRBJ1-2; D uncertain. The sequences come from CD8+ T cells sorted from blood, collected at week 0. As DNA, the CDR3 is TGTGCCTGGAGTGCCTCCCAGACCTACCTTATTATTAACTATGGCTACACCTTC. This sequence encodes CAWSASQTYLIINYGYTF.